These 10 T cell receptor beta chains came from one sample sequenced in a study of response to subunit inactivated influenza vaccine. MiXCR was run by TCRdb on the RT-PCR reads, yielding one entry per CDR3 protein. The sample includes approximately 160,000 distinct CDR3 sequences, around 10% of them seen just once. Sample: CD8+ T cells sorted from PBMCs, taken roughly 24 months after vaccination. These receptors were taken from a man aged 50 to 69 who received an inactivated influenza vaccine.

This clonotype appeared a few times. The gene calls are TRBV10-3 and TRBJ2-3; no firm D call. V lost 0 bases and J 0 bases, leaving 10 bases between the germline ends. The CDR3 runs to 16 residues. Germline CDR1 is ENHRY and CDR2 is SYGVKD. The CDR3 is CAISESRAISTDTQYF. The CDR3 nucleotides are TGTGCCATCAGTGAGTCCAGAGCTATTAGCACAGATACGCAGTATTTT.

A few counts support this clonotype. The chain is built from TRBV28 and TRBJ2-2, with D tentatively TRBD1 (6 bases). Germline CDR1 is MDHEN and CDR2 is SYDVKM. CDR3 length: 18 amino acids. V was trimmed by 4 bases and J by 0 bases, leaving 18 bases between them. CDR3 in DNA: TGTGCCAGCAGTTCCCCCGCGATCGGGACACCGAACACCGGGGAGCTGTTTTTT. Its translation is CASSSPAIGTPNTGELFF.

This clonotype was observed a handful of times. Written as DNA, the CDR3 is TGTGCCAGCAGCCAAGACCAGCGGGCTTACAATGAGCAGTTCTTC. Its translation is CASSQDQRAYNEQFF. The chain is built from TRBV4-2 and TRBJ2-1, with a tentative D call TRBD2 (6 bases). This CDR3 region has 15 residues. The V end lost 0 bases, the J end lost 4 bases, and 10 bases lay between the germline ends. Germline V gene lookup returns CDR1 LGHNA and CDR2 YNFKEQ.

V is TRBV7-9 and J is TRBJ2-2; D gene ambiguous. The V end lost 5 bases, the J end lost 5 bases, and 9 bases lay between the germline ends. Germline CDR1 is SEHNR and CDR2 is FQNEAQ (reference sequence). The length of the CDR3 is 13 residues. For the CDR3, the DNA is TGTGCCAGCAGCCCAGCTTTAACCGGGGAGCTGTTTTTT. It encodes CASSPALTGELFF.

This clonotype was observed a single time. This rearrangement joins TRBV2 to TRBJ2-3, with TRBD2 matching 7 bases. J gave up 2 bases and V 5 bases, and 16 bases lay outside the gene matches. CDR1 and CDR2 (germline): SNHLY, FYNNEI. CDR3 length: 18 amino acids. In DNA form, the CDR3 reads TGTGCCAGCAGTCGGGGAATAGCGGGCCCTAACCTCACAGATACGCAGTATTTT. It translates to CASSRGIAGPNLTDTQYF.

The V gene is TRBV4-1, the J gene TRBJ2-5; 7 positions agree with TRBD2. This CDR3 is built from 15 residues. CDR1 MGHRA and CDR2 YSYEKL come from the germline V gene. Trimming took 0 bases from V and 5 from J; bases not matched to a gene: 6. CDR3: CASSQDGRGWETQYF. CDR3 in DNA: TGCGCCAGCAGCCAAGATGGGAGGGGCTGGGAGACCCAGTACTTC.

This clonotype appeared many times. The chain links TRBV4-3 to TRBJ2-1; 10 bases are shared with TRBD2. The CDR3 sequence is 17 residues long. The germline CDR1 and CDR2 sequences are LGHNA and YSLEER. Trimming cost V 4 bases and J 4 bases; bases outside gene matches: 10. This CDR3 reads CASSPQGAGGPYNEQFF. The CDR3 region has the DNA TGCGCCAGCAGCCCACAGGGAGCGGGAGGGCCATACAATGAGCAGTTCTTC.

This clonotype showed up just a few times. The rearrangement links TRBV20-1 to TRBJ1-5; 8 positions agree with TRBD1. V lost 0 bases, J lost 2 bases, and 21 bases stayed unmatched. This CDR3 comprises 21 residues. Germline V gene sequence: CDR1 DFQATT, CDR2 SNEGSKA (reference sequence). The chain's CDR3 is CSARETNTGTGKRKGNQPQHF. The CDR3 DNA reads as TGCAGTGCTAGAGAGACGAACACAGGGACAGGTAAAAGAAAGGGCAATCAGCCCCAGCATTTT.

V and J are TRBV6-1 and TRBJ2-1; 7 bases are shared with TRBD1. The V and J ends lost 10 bases and 4 bases, in that order; junction bases with no gene match: 10. The CDR3 covers 14 residues. In germline, CDR1 is MNHNS, CDR2 SASEGT. The CDR3 DNA follows: TGTGCCACCCCAAACAGGGGTTTGTACAATGAGCAGTTCTTC. This sequence encodes CATPNRGLYNEQFF.

This clonotype was picked up a small number of times. The rearrangement joins TRBV29-1 to TRBJ2-3; 15 bases line up with TRBD2. The germline gives CDR1 SQVTM, CDR2 ANQGSEA. J lost 2 bases, V lost 1 base, and 16 bases had no gene match. The CDR3 has 21 amino acids. The CDR3 DNA sequence: TGCAGCGTTGAAGTTGGCCTCAGAGGGGGGACTAGCGGGAGGACCACAGATACGCAGTATTTT. Its protein is CSVEVGLRGGTSGRTTDTQYF.